The sequence of this T cell receptor beta chain was determined in a study of shared clonotypes between healthy human individuals. The repertoire was sequenced with immunoSEQ multiplex PCR; TCRdb's copy has only in-frame clones and lacks some. There are about 2.4 million clones in the sample; more than 85% occur only once, and 0.36% lies in the top ten. From germline, CDR1 is SGHKS and CDR2 YYEKEE (reference sequence). The CDR3 sequence is 15 residues long. J was trimmed by 8 bases and V by 3 bases; bases with no gene match: 11. J is TRBJ1-2 and V is TRBV5-5; 9 nucleotides line up with TRBD1. The sequenced sample consisted of naive CD4+ T cells from PBMCs. Subset specified: CD45RA+ positively selected. The receptor's source is a man aged 18 to 30 in good health. Some clones in this sample may be carry-over from other donors' samples. The CDR3 protein is CASSSGTGTLGGYTF. The DNA of the CDR3 is TGTGCCAGCAGCTCCGGGACAGGGACCCTGGGAGGCTACACCTTC. Together with reference TRBV5-5 and TRBJ1-2, the CDR3 gives the full variable domain: DAGVTQSPTHLIKTRGQQVTLRCSPISGHKSVSWYQQVLGQGPQFIFQYYEKEERGRGNFPDRFSARQFPNYSSELNVNALLLGDSALYLCASSSGTGTLGGYTFGSGTRLTVV.